The T cell receptor (beta chain) described here comes from a study of cytomegalovirus exposure and HLA in healthy donors. Study outcomes and limitations: Presence/absence analyses supposed approximately even sequencing depth among donors.

Notes on this clone: Its antigen remains unknown.

The PCR made use of 60 Vbeta and 13 Jbeta primers. Measured with immunoSEQ multiplex PCR; TCRdb has only the in-frame clones, and not every one. This sample has approximately 110,000 clones; approximately 70% occur once, and the top ten carry approximately 4.8%. The V end was cut by 4 bases, the J end by 7 bases, with 12 bases between. The CDR3 is 14 residues long. CDR1 and CDR2 from the germline V gene are SGHRS and YFSETQ. Sequencing used PBMCs. V usage is TRBV5-1 and J usage is TRBJ1-6, with D possibly TRBD1 on 6 matching bases. The TCR comes from a man between 60 and 75 years old in good health and CMV-seropositive. This CDR3 reads CASSGDNGNSPLHF. CDR3 in DNA: TGCGCCAGCAGCGGGGACAATGGCAATTCACCCCTCCACTTT.